One sample yielded the 26 T cell receptor beta chains listed below, sequenced in a study of TIL therapy for anti-PD-1-resistant metastatic lung cancer. Sequencing used immunoSEQ v3. Sequenced by immunoSEQ multiplex PCR; TCRdb stores in-frame clones only, minus some. The profile shows approximately 60,000 clones, roughly four fifths of them singletons. Time point of the sample: pre-treatment sample, taken before nivolumab and TIL therapy. The starting material was blood, obtained at baseline. These receptors originate from a person aged 25 to 80 with non-small cell lung cancer.

This clone appeared a single time. The chain links TRBV19 to TRBJ1-2, with D tentatively TRBD1 (6 bases). Germline loops: CDR1 LNHDA, CDR2 SQIVND (reference sequence). The CDR3 consists of 17 residues. V was cut by 6 bases and J by 2 bases, with 22 bases left in between. DNA for the CDR3: TGTGCCAGTAGCCCCCGCCGGACAGAAAACAGAAACTATGGCTACACCTTC. This gives the protein CASSPRRTENRNYGYTF.

This clone occurred a few times. Additional DNA sequences in this sample encode the identical CDR3. V is TRBV7-9 and J is TRBJ2-7; 10 nucleotides align to TRBD2. The CDR3 contains 13 residues. V trimming: 5 bases; J trimming: 2 bases; junction bases outside the gene matches: 0. Per the germline V gene, CDR1 is SEHNR and CDR2 is FQNEAQ (reference sequence). The CDR3 loop is CASSSGRAYEQYF. CDR3 DNA sequence: TGTGCCAGCAGCAGCGGGAGGGCCTACGAGCAGTACTTC.

This sequence joins TRBV28 and TRBJ2-1, with 7 bases aligning to TRBD2. Germline-derived CDR1 and CDR2 are MDHEN and SYDVKM. Trimming cost V 11 bases and J 5 bases; bases outside gene matches: 12. The CDR3 spans 14 residues. This CDR3 reads CASSWGGGNNEQFF. The CDR3 DNA sequence: TGTGCCTCCTCATGGGGCGGGGGTAACAATGAGCAGTTCTTC.

This clone has just one count. V and J are TRBV19 and TRBJ2-2; D call uncertain. V shed 1 base and J shed 9 bases, with 6 bases lying between them. The germline V gene has CDR1 LNHDA and CDR2 SQIVND (reference sequence). The CDR3 is made up of 12 amino acids. The CDR3, as DNA: TGTGCCAGTAGTATAGTACCGTGGGAGCTGTTTTTT. This gives the protein CASSIVPWELFF.

This chain uses TRBV19 with TRBJ2-2, with TRBD1 as a possible D gene (5 bases). V dropped 9 bases and J dropped 5 bases, with 19 bases sitting between them. CDR1 and CDR2 (germline): LNHDA, SQIVND (reference sequence). The CDR3 runs 15 residues. CDR3 region: CASKKVAGYTGELFF. As DNA, the CDR3 is TGTGCCAGCAAGAAAGTGGCAGGGTATACCGGGGAGCTGTTTTTT. Looking up the rest from reference TRBV19 and TRBJ2-2 gives the full variable domain: DGGITQSPKYLFRKEGQNVTLSCEQNLNHDAMYWYRQDPGQGLRLIYYSQIVNDFQKGDIAEGYSVSREKKESFPLTVTSAQKNPTAFYLCASKKVAGYTGELFFGEGSRLTVL.

This sequence joins TRBV18 and TRBJ1-4, with D possibly matching TRBD1 (5 bases). This CDR3 region has 13 residues. The V end lost 6 bases, the J end lost 6 bases, and 11 bases lay between the germline ends. Germline-derived CDR1 and CDR2 are KGHSH and LQKENI. CDR3 nucleotides: TGTGCCAGCTCCAGGGTTCAATATGAAAAACTGTTTTTT. It translates to CASSRVQYEKLFF.

V usage is TRBV4-1 and J usage is TRBJ1-3; D call uncertain. Germline CDR1 MGHRA, CDR2 YSYEKL. This CDR3 has 15 amino acids. Trimming stripped 3 bases from V and 0 bases from J, with 9 bases between. This chain's CDR3 is CASSQGWGSGNTIYF. The CDR3 DNA follows: TGCGCCAGCAGCCAGGGTTGGGGCTCTGGAAACACCATATATTTT.

The chain has TRBV7-6 and TRBJ2-3, with D possibly being TRBD2 (6 bases). The V end lost 5 bases, the J end lost 6 bases, and 9 bases lay between the germline ends. The germline V gene has CDR1 SGHVS and CDR2 FNYEAQ. The CDR3 has 12 amino acids. The CDR3 loop reads CASSLEGDTQYF. CDR3 bases: TGTGCCAGCAGCCTGGAGGGGGATACGCAGTATTTT.

The chain has TRBV5-1 and TRBJ2-4, with TRBD1 matching 7 bases. Germline-derived CDR1 and CDR2 are SGHRS and YFSETQ. V gave up 6 bases and J gave up 6 bases; unmatched junction bases: 9. The CDR3 runs to 14 residues. CDR3 sequence: CASTLGGEGNIQYF. The CDR3 coding sequence is TGCGCCAGCACCCTAGGGGGCGAGGGAAACATTCAGTACTTC.

The chain couples TRBV6-6 to TRBJ2-1; 7 bases are shared with TRBD2. The trim removed 6 bases at V and 8 bases at J, leaving 16 bases unmatched. The CDR3 is 16 amino acids. Germline V CDR1 and CDR2: MNHNY, SVGAGI (reference sequence). This chain's CDR3 is CASSSQLAGMVYEQFF. The CDR3 nucleotides are TGTGCCAGCAGCTCGCAGTTAGCGGGTATGGTGTATGAGCAGTTCTTC.

This chain connects TRBV10-3 to TRBJ2-7, with D perhaps TRBD1 (6 bases). CDR1 is ENHRY, CDR2 SYGVKD, per germline. Trimming took off 3 bases at V and 3 bases at J, with 18 bases between the two ends. The CDR3 has 16 amino acids. The CDR3 bases are TGTGCCATCAGTGATAACCAGGGGAATGACCTCTACGAGCAGTACTTC. The encoded protein is CAISDNQGNDLYEQYF.

The chain uses TRBV27 and TRBJ2-4; D may be TRBD2 (5 bases). Deletions cut 6 bases from V and 0 bases from J, with 15 bases between. CDR3 size: 16 residues. Germline CDR1 reads MNHEY; CDR2 reads SMNVEV (reference sequence). DNA for the CDR3: TGTGCCAGCAGCCCGGACTTAAATTTAGCCAAAAACATTCAGTACTTC. The encoded protein is CASSPDLNLAKNIQYF.

The J gene is TRBJ2-1, the V gene TRBV11-3; D might be TRBD1 (6 bases). Trimming left V 1 base short and J 8 bases short, with 12 bases between. Germline assignment: CDR1 SGHNT and CDR2 YENEEA. The CDR3 is made up of 14 amino acids. The DNA of the CDR3 is TGTGCCAGCAGCTTAGCGGACAGAGTCGATGAGCAGTTCTTC. Amino acids: CASSLADRVDEQFF.

This sequence joins TRBV2 and TRBJ2-7, with D tentatively TRBD1 (5 bases). This CDR3 is built from 14 residues. Deletions cut 5 bases from V and 0 bases from J, with 11 bases between. Germline-derived CDR1 and CDR2 are SNHLY and FYNNEI. The CDR3 is CASSIQGDSYEQYF. The CDR3 coding sequence is TGTGCCAGCAGTATCCAAGGGGACTCCTACGAGCAGTACTTC.

The V gene is TRBV6-6, the J gene TRBJ2-7, with 8 bases matching TRBD1. CDR1 and CDR2 from the germline V gene are MNHNY and SVGAGI (reference sequence). Trimming removed 6 bases from V and 5 bases from J; junction bases left unmatched: 3. This CDR3 comprises 12 residues. The CDR3 reads CASRRQGNEQYF. The CDR3 nucleotides are TGTGCCAGCAGGAGACAGGGGAACGAGCAGTACTTC.

The chain employs TRBV30 and TRBJ2-5, with TRBD2 as a possible D gene (5 bases). Germline V gives CDR1 GTSNPN, CDR2 SVGIG (reference sequence). Trimming cost V 2 bases and J 4 bases, with 11 bases left between them. The CDR3 has 13 amino acids. The CDR3 sequence is CAWSWASLETQYF. The CDR3 DNA reads as TGTGCCTGGAGTTGGGCTAGCCTAGAGACCCAGTACTTC.

The gene calls are TRBV6-1 and TRBJ2-7; D gene unclear. V dropped 0 bases and J dropped 7 bases, with 10 bases sitting between them. Germline V gene sequence: CDR1 MNHNS, CDR2 SASEGT. The CDR3 is 13 residues long. The CDR3 DNA sequence: TGTGCCAGCAGTGAAGCGGTAGTAGGGGAGCAGTACTTC. Its translation: CASSEAVVGEQYF.

The V call is TRBV10-3, the J call TRBJ1-5, with 7 bases matching TRBD1. The V segment lost 8 bases and the J segment 2 bases; nucleotides outside the gene matches: 3. The length of the CDR3 is 13 residues. Looked up from germline, CDR1 is ENHRY and CDR2 is SYGVKD. The CDR3 here is CAIGQVGNQPQHF. In DNA form, the CDR3 reads TGTGCCATCGGACAGGTTGGCAATCAGCCCCAGCATTTT.

The chain couples TRBV6-6 to TRBJ2-7, with D perhaps assigned TRBD1 or TRBD2 (7 bases each). V was cut by 4 bases and J by 5 bases, with 21 bases left in between. This CDR3 has 16 amino acids. Germline values: CDR1 MNHNY, CDR2 SVGAGI (reference sequence). The CDR3 loop reads CASSSAGAGGGDEQYF. The CDR3 region has the DNA TGTGCCAGCAGTTCCGCGGGGGCAGGGGGGGGCGACGAGCAGTACTTC.

The gene calls are TRBV19 and TRBJ1-6; 7 bases agree with TRBD1. Germline V gives CDR1 LNHDA, CDR2 SQIVND (reference sequence). The CDR3 is 15 amino acids. V gave up 3 bases and J gave up 7 bases; unmatched junction bases: 6. The CDR3 here is CASSIRGGENSPLHF. In DNA, the CDR3 is TGTGCCAGTAGTATCAGAGGGGGCGAAAATTCACCCCTCCACTTT.

The chain joins TRBV7-2 to TRBJ2-7; D not resolved. Germline assignment: CDR1 SGHTA and CDR2 FQGNSA. The V and J ends lost 3 bases and 6 bases respectively, with 12 bases between them. The CDR3 is 13 residues long. The CDR3 here is CASSLELGSEQYF. For the CDR3, the DNA is TGTGCCAGCAGCTTGGAGTTGGGTTCCGAGCAGTACTTC.

The chain joins TRBV2 to TRBJ2-6, with D possibly being TRBD1 or TRBD2 (5 bases each). The CDR3 covers 18 residues. Germline lookup yields CDR1 SNHLY and CDR2 FYNNEI. The germline V and J ends were trimmed by 5 bases and 1 base, with 18 bases remaining between them. CDR3 coding DNA: TGTGCCAGCAGTACAAACCGGGGCTCTCGATCTGGGGCCAACGTCCTGACTTTC. Translated, it gives CASSTNRGSRSGANVLTF.

V is TRBV6-6 and J is TRBJ2-2; D perhaps matches TRBD1 (7 bases). This CDR3 region has 16 residues. Looked up from germline, CDR1 is MNHNY and CDR2 is SVGAGI (reference sequence). The ends were cut back, 2 bases at V and 6 bases at J, with 16 bases in the middle. CDR3 in amino acids: CASSYLGQEGSGELFF. The DNA for the CDR3 is TGTGCCAGCAGTTACCTTGGACAGGAGGGCTCCGGGGAGCTGTTTTTT.

J is TRBJ2-2 and V is TRBV18; D call uncertain. This CDR3 is 15 amino acids long. The V end was cut by 1 base, the J end by 4 bases, with 10 bases between. Germline V CDR1 and CDR2: KGHSH, LQKENI. Here the CDR3 reads CASSPRTGGTGELFF. CDR3 in DNA: TGTGCCAGCTCACCACGGACGGGTGGCACCGGGGAGCTGTTTTTT.

The chain couples TRBV7-8 to TRBJ2-7; TRBD1 is a possible D gene (6 bases). CDR3 length: 16 amino acids. The V gene's germline CDR1 is SGHVS and CDR2 FQNEAQ. The V gene lost 7 bases and the J gene lost 5 bases, with 24 bases spanning the gap. The CDR3 protein is CASKLSLAVGAHEQYF. The CDR3 DNA sequence: TGTGCCAGCAAGTTAAGTCTTGCAGTGGGGGCCCACGAGCAGTACTTC.

In this sample, this clone turned up once. The chain employs TRBV14 and TRBJ1-1; 7 bases line up with TRBD1. The V gene end was trimmed by 4 bases and the J gene end by 11 bases; junction bases not matched to a gene: 19. Germline loops: CDR1 SGHDN, CDR2 FVKESK. The CDR3 sequence is 16 residues long. The CDR3 coding sequence is TGTGCCAGCAGCCTAAGGGGGGGAGGGGACAGCGGATCGGCTTTCTTT. This encodes CASSLRGGGDSGSAFF.